Below, 15 T cell receptor beta chains from the same sample are listed, as sequenced in a study of CXCR3-negative and CXCR3-positive naive CD8 T cells. Libraries of TRB cDNA were made by 5' RACE and carried UMIs. TCRdb reprocessed the 5' RACE reads and reports one entry per CDR3 protein, with no DNA. The listing contains tens of thousands of distinct CDR3 sequences. The specimen sequenced was naive CXCR3- CD8+ T cells from blood. Subset denoted: CD45RO-CCR7+CD27+CD95- naive CD8+ T cells lacking CXCR3 (TNR3-). The receptor source for this set is a human donor in good health. Some clones in this sample may be carry-over from other donors' samples.

V gene TRBV7-9 combines with J gene TRBJ1-5; without DNA, the TCRdb call of TRBD1 cannot be checked. The CDR3 is made up of 16 amino acids. The germline V gene has CDR1 SEHNR and CDR2 FQNEAQ (reference sequence). The CDR3 protein is CASSPSGRWGNQPQHF.

The chain links TRBV29-1 to TRBJ2-7; with no DNA, the TCRdb D assignment of TRBD1 cannot be verified. CDR1 SQVTM and CDR2 ANQGSEA come from the germline V gene. The CDR3 has 13 amino acids. The CDR3 loop is CSAVRGTGYEQYF.

V usage is TRBV23-1 and J usage is TRBJ2-2; lacking DNA, the TRBD1 call made by TCRdb goes unchecked. TRBV23-1 is filed as an ORF, its function uncertain. The CDR3 loop spans 16 amino acids. Here the CDR3 reads CASSQPGDSRAGELFF.

The V call is TRBV29-1, the J call TRBJ2-2; as DNA is missing, the TRBD1 call by TCRdb cannot be tested. The germline gives CDR1 SQVTM, CDR2 ANQGSEA. This CDR3 is 13 amino acids long. CDR3 sequence reads: CSVGGLGAGELFF.

This chain uses TRBV29-1 with TRBJ2-1; TCRdb's assignment of TRBD1 cannot be checked, as there is no DNA. CDR1 is SQVTM and CDR2 is ANQGSEA in the germline V gene. The CDR3 covers 13 residues. The CDR3 loop reads CSVTGGSYNEQFF.

The J gene is TRBJ2-1, the V gene TRBV19; TCRdb calls TRBD1, which cannot be checked without DNA. In germline, CDR1 is LNHDA, CDR2 SQIVND (reference sequence). The CDR3 is made up of 13 amino acids. The chain's CDR3 is CATWGGAYNEQFF.

The chain employs TRBV29-1 and TRBJ2-5; without DNA, the TCRdb call of TRBD1 cannot be checked. Germline CDR1 reads SQVTM; CDR2 reads ANQGSEA. The CDR3 sequence is 15 residues long. The CDR3 here is CSVERSGDEGETQYF.

The chain joins TRBV4-3 to TRBJ2-5; there is no DNA to check the TCRdb D call of TRBD1. The CDR3 runs to 15 residues. Germline values: CDR1 LGHNA, CDR2 YSLEER. The CDR3 spells CASSPRQGAGETQYF.

The V and J genes are TRBV7-9 and TRBJ2-7; the D call from TCRdb, TRBD2, cannot be confirmed without DNA. The CDR3 is made up of 12 amino acids. Germline V gene sequence: CDR1 SEHNR, CDR2 FQNEAQ (reference sequence). CDR3 residues: CASSLRDYEQYF. The variable domain in full, with the rest retrieved from reference TRBV7-9 and TRBJ2-7, is DTGVSQNPRHKITKRGQNVTFRCDPISEHNRLYWYRQTLGQGPEFLTYFQNEAQLEKSRLLSDRFSAERPKGSFSTLEIQRTEQGDSAMYLCASSLRDYEQYFGPGTRLTVT.

The V gene is TRBV9, the J gene TRBJ1-2; the D gene TCRdb calls, TRBD1, cannot be checked with no DNA. CDR1 and CDR2 from the germline V gene are SGDLS and YYNGEE. The CDR3 runs 16 residues. The CDR3 loop is CASSPPPGQGRYGYTF.

The gene calls are TRBV12-3 or TRBV12-4 and TRBJ1-3. This CDR3 region has 11 residues. CDR3 in amino acids: CASSFGYTIYF.

This chain connects TRBV7-6 to TRBJ2-3; the TCRdb D gene call, TRBD1, has no DNA to confirm it. This CDR3 spans 14 amino acids. Germline CDR1 SGHVS, CDR2 FNYEAQ. CDR3: CASSLGGDTDTQYF.

J is TRBJ1-5 and V is TRBV6-5; TCRdb outputs TRBD1, but without DNA this stays unchecked. The CDR3 runs 12 residues. CDR1 is MNHEY and CDR2 is SVGAGI in the germline V gene. CDR3 in amino acids: CAGNPPNQPQHF.

The rearrangement links TRBV29-1 to TRBJ2-2; TCRdb names TRBD2, which stays unverified in the absence of DNA. There are 16 residues in the CDR3. Germline values: CDR1 SQVTM, CDR2 ANQGSEA. CDR3 amino acids: CSAGTSGGGSTGELFF.

The rearrangement joins TRBV29-1 to TRBJ2-1; TCRdb's D call, TRBD2, is unchecked because there is no DNA. CDR3 length equals 13 residues. CDR1 is SQVTM, CDR2 ANQGSEA, per germline. Here the CDR3 reads CSVKTSGRGEQFF.